This is a list of T cell receptor beta chains from one sample in a study of post-analysis software for immune sequencing data. TCRdb reprocessed the PCR reads with MiXCR, giving one entry per CDR3 protein. This sample carries roughly 650,000 distinct CDR3 sequences, around 64% of them seen once, and the ten largest clones take about 11%. The sequenced sample was blood. Receptors were obtained from a girl aged 2-9 years with multiple sclerosis. Each CDR3 is given with its conserved first and last residue. D genes are given only for firm matches. A clone size is listed for some rows: how often the clone was seen (once, few, many), or a class if it is expanded.

V gene	J gene	clone size	D gene	CDR3 DNA	CDR3 protein
TRBV5-5	TRBJ1-5	NA	TRBD1	TGTGCCAGCAGCTTAGAGGGCAGGGGGCGGAATCAGCCCCAGCATTTT	CASSLEGRGRNQPQHF
TRBV7-9	TRBJ1-2	NA	NA	TGTGCCAGCAGACCCGACCGGGGATTGGATGGCTACACCTTC	CASRPDRGLDGYTF
TRBV14	TRBJ2-3	NA	TRBD2	TGTGCCAGCAGCCAGGCGAATAGCGGGGGCCCTACAGATACGCAGTATTTT	CASSQANSGGPTDTQYF
TRBV20-1	TRBJ1-1	few	NA	TGCAGTGCTAGAGTGCCCGCGGGACCTGAAGCTTTCTTT	CSARVPAGPEAFF
TRBV25-1	TRBJ2-5	few	NA	TGTGCCAGCAGTGAATCAGCCCAGGGGGAGACCCAGTACTTC	CASSESAQGETQYF
TRBV29-1	TRBJ2-5	NA	TRBD1	TGCAGCGTGGGTAGACAGGGGGTGCAAGAGACCCAGTACTTC	CSVGRQGVQETQYF
TRBV20-1	TRBJ2-1	NA	TRBD2	TGCAGTGCTCGAGGCGGGGGGGGTAGGGAGCAGTTCTTC	CSARGGGGREQFF
TRBV7-9	TRBJ2-7	NA	TRBD2	TGTGCCACCTCCGGGGCTAGCGGATACGAGCAGTACTTC	CATSGASGYEQYF
TRBV20-1	TRBJ1-2	NA	TRBD1	TGCAGTGCTAGGGGATACAGGGGTTTCTACACCTTC	CSARGYRGFYTF
TRBV29-1	TRBJ2-7	few	TRBD2	TGCAGCGTTAGCCGGGGGGGGAGCTCCTACGAGCAGTACTTC	CSVSRGGSSYEQYF
TRBV20-1	TRBJ2-7	NA	TRBD2	TGCAGTGCTAGCGGAAGAGCGGGAGGTCCTTTAAGCTCCTACGAGCAGTACTTC	CSASGRAGGPLSSYEQYF
TRBV6-2/TRBV6-3	TRBJ2-1	NA	NA	TGTGCCAGCAGTTCATCAATCAATGAGCAGTTCTTC	CASSSSINEQFF
TRBV2	TRBJ2-5	few	NA	TGTGCCAGCAGTACGGACAATCGAGAGACCCAGTACTTC	CASSTDNRETQYF
TRBV2	TRBJ2-3	NA	TRBD2	TGTGCCAGCAGTGAAGATATGGAACTAGCGGGCCTCACAGATACGCAGTATTTT	CASSEDMELAGLTDTQYF
TRBV6-4	TRBJ2-3	NA	NA	TGTGCCAGCAGTGACTTCGCGCGGGGTCCCACAGATACGCAGTATTTT	CASSDFARGPTDTQYF
TRBV7-8	TRBJ2-3	NA	TRBD1	TGTGCCAGCAGCCCCACCAGGGGGCCCCTCACAGATACGCAGTATTTT	CASSPTRGPLTDTQYF
TRBV29-1	TRBJ1-1	NA	NA	TGCAGCGTTGATTACATGAACACTGAAGCTTTCTTT	CSVDYMNTEAFF
TRBV6-1	TRBJ2-7	few	NA	TGTGCCAGCAGTGAGTACCTCGCTTACGAGCAGTACTTC	CASSEYLAYEQYF
TRBV19	TRBJ1-6	NA	NA	TGTGCCAGTAGCACGGTTCCGGACAATAATTCACCCCTCCACTTT	CASSTVPDNNSPLHF
TRBV12-3/TRBV12-4	TRBJ2-7	NA	NA	TGTGCCAGCAGTCCCCAGGTACCCTACGAGCAGTACTTC	CASSPQVPYEQYF
TRBV20-1	TRBJ2-3	NA	NA	TGCAGTGCTAGAGATCACCGAGGACTGTCAGATACGCAGTATTTT	CSARDHRGLSDTQYF
TRBV29-1	TRBJ2-1	NA	NA	TGCAGCGTTGGACCTGACTCTTCCTACAATGAGCAGTTCTTC	CSVGPDSSYNEQFF
TRBV29-1	TRBJ2-7	NA	TRBD1	TGCATCGTTCGACAGGGGAGCTCCTACGAGCAGTACTTC	CIVRQGSSYEQYF
TRBV7-9	TRBJ2-7	few	NA	TGTGCCAGCAGCTTAACAACTAGTAGTAACGAGCAGTACTTC	CASSLTTSSNEQYF
TRBV5-1	TRBJ1-1	once	TRBD1	TGCGCCAGCAGCTCGAACGGACAGGGGGCGCGTCCTTATGAAGCTTTCTTT	CASSSNGQGARPYEAFF
TRBV6-1	TRBJ2-1	NA	TRBD2	TGTGCCAGCAGCGTTACTAGCGGGAGTATCCACAATGAGCAGTTCTTC	CASSVTSGSIHNEQFF
TRBV5-1	TRBJ1-5	few	NA	TGCGCCAGCAGCTTGGACAGAGCTGACAATCAGCCCCAGCATTTT	CASSLDRADNQPQHF
TRBV7-2	TRBJ2-5	NA	NA	TGTGCCAGCAGCCCGGATGGGTGGCGAGAGACCCAGTACTTC	CASSPDGWRETQYF
TRBV7-9	TRBJ2-1	NA	TRBD1	TGTGCCAGCAATTGGGACAGCTCCTACAATGAGCAGTTCTTC	CASNWDSSYNEQFF
TRBV2	TRBJ2-1	few	NA	TGTGCCAGCAGTGAACTGGGTCCGGACCACTTGGGGGACAATGAGCAGTTCTTC	CASSELGPDHLGDNEQFF
TRBV4-2	TRBJ2-1	NA	TRBD2	TGTGCCAGCAGCCCCGGACTAGCGGACCGTTTAGTTTACAATGAGCAGTTCTTC	CASSPGLADRLVYNEQFF
TRBV20-1	TRBJ2-7	few	TRBD2	TGCAGTGCTTTACTAGCGAGCGAGCAGTACTTC	CSALLASEQYF
TRBV7-9	TRBJ2-3	once	TRBD2	TGTGCCAGCACCGGACTAGACCTGGATTATGAGTATTTT	CASTGLDLDYEYF
TRBV9	TRBJ2-3	NA	TRBD1	TGTGCCAGCAGCGTCCGGACAGGTCTAGATTTGGATACGCAGTATTTT	CASSVRTGLDLDTQYF